Detailed here is one T cell receptor beta chain. This specimen belongs to a study of control samples from healthy donors and cancer patients. Sequencing was performed with immunoSEQ multiplex PCR; in TCRdb, only in-frame clones are kept and a portion is missing. The sample has tens of thousands of clones, 70% to 90% seen once. The germline V gene has CDR1 SNHLY and CDR2 FYNNEI. The junction had 3 bases not matched to a gene; V was cut back by 3 bases and J by 5 bases. This CDR3 is built from 14 residues. This clonotype was obtained from a female donor with melanoma. The sample consisted of formalin-fixed, paraffin-embedded tissue. V gene TRBV2 combines with J gene TRBJ2-7, with 11 positions matching TRBD2. The CDR3 DNA reads TGTGCCAGCAGTGAGTGGACTAGCGGGCACGAGCAGTACTTC. This translates into CASSEWTSGHEQYF.